Described below is a single T cell receptor beta chain sequence and its context. It lacks a known antigen. Base qualities were left out, and no much larger clone turns up one base away. Between the V and J ends, shortened by 6 bases and 8 bases respectively, the junction contains 13 bases. The CDR3, cysteine through phenylalanine, is 12 amino acids long. Kept here is only the CDR3 DNA, which spans 36 bases and is read in frame from base 1. CDR1 is given as LNHDA and CDR2 as SQIVND, both from the germline V gene (reference sequence). The trial excluded patients who had a history of autoimmune disease or were on systemic immunosuppression. Peripheral blood for TCR sequencing was collected from all dose cohorts at baseline, on cycle 4 day 1, and on cycle 7 day 1. Samples came from an open-label, multicenter, first-in-human phase I dose-escalation trial of ivuxolimab. Adults with locally advanced or metastatic melanoma, renal cell, hepatocellular, or head and neck squamous cell carcinoma were enrolled in the trial. Before TCR sequencing, CD4+ T cells and CD8+ T cells were sorted from peripheral blood as separate populations.

The source of the sample is a study of OX40 agonist ivuxolimab in advanced cancers. As for the study more broadly: Ivuxolimab was an agonistic, fully human IgG2 monoclonal antibody directed against OX40 (CD134), a costimulatory receptor. Intravenous ivuxolimab was administered to patients every 2 weeks at six dose levels: 0.01, 0.1, 0.3, 1.5, 3 and 10 mg/kg. Of the approximately 50 dose-escalation patients, hepatocellular carcinoma was present in about 20, melanoma in roughly 15, renal cell carcinoma in 9 and head and neck cancer in 9. In the dose-escalation cohort, roughly 82% of patients were male, and the mean age was 60 years with a range of about 20 to 80. Patients were allowed to have had prior anti-PD-1, anti-PD-L1 or anti-CTLA-4 therapy, and around 41% of the dose-escalation patients had previously received checkpoint inhibitors. Partial responses occurred in three dose-escalation patients, of whom one had hepatocellular carcinoma and two had cutaneous melanoma. Peripheral TCRbeta sequencing aimed to test whether ivuxolimab altered TCR sequence diversity and caused clonal T-cell expansion. The paper describes the monotherapy dose-escalation part (N of about 50 patients) of the phase I trial of ivuxolimab.

Findings and caveats that apply to the study as a whole: Antigen specificity was not determined for the clonally expanded peripheral T cells. On average, CD8+ T cells showed more expanded clones than CD4+ T cells after ivuxolimab. Low levels of normalized T-cell clonal expansion were also seen in some patients who did not respond. Clonal expansion of both CD4+ and CD8+ blood T cells was observed from baseline to week 6 at doses 0.1 to 3.0 mg/kg. In the 0.1-3.0 mg/kg groups, partial responders had among the lowest normalized peripheral clonal expansion, particularly in CD8+ T cells.

Genomic DNA was isolated from the sorted cells so that the TCRbeta CDR3 region could be sequenced. The immunoSEQ Assay was used to sequence the TCRbeta CDR3 regions. TCRdb's version of the immuneACCESS table is confined to in-frame rearrangements and falls short of the full clone set. An unresolved V gene accounts for under half of the shortfall where checked; the remainder is of unknown origin. For this sample there are under 85,000 clones; about 90% appear just once. Around 0.31% of the sample goes to the ten largest clones. The chain is encoded by TRBV19 joined to TRBJ1-1; the D gene is not confidently resolved. The specimen comprised CD4+ or CD8+ T cells sorted from blood, sampled in a trial of the OX40 agonist ivuxolimab. The receptor was derived from an adult with an advanced solid tumor such as melanoma, head and neck, liver or kidney cancer. The DNA reads as follows: TGTGCCAGTAGACCACCGAAGAGCGAAGCTTTCTTT. This translates into CASRPPKSEAFF.